This T cell receptor (beta chain) was sequenced during a study of CD8 T cells in ankylosing spondylitis. The study's findings and limits: The authors reported significant enrichment of disease-linked clones in matched ankylosing spondylitis synovial fluid.

It was by quantitative 5'-RACE with molecular barcodes that TCR beta libraries were made. TCRdb ran MiXCR on the 5' RACE reads and lists one entry per CDR3 protein. The data hold hundreds of thousands of distinct CDR3 sequences, with around 20% observed a single time. V shed 6 bases and J shed 7 bases, with 9 bases lying between them. Germline CDR1 and CDR2: MDHEN and SYDVKM. The CDR3 has 12 amino acids. Comments on this clonotype: Its antigen remains unknown.

The rearrangement joins TRBV28 to TRBJ1-4; D call uncertain. The TCR originated in a female donor with ankylosing spondylitis or in good health (not recorded which). Input material: blood, either unsorted or a sorted T cell fraction (not recorded which). CDR3 nucleotides: TGTGCCAGCAGGGAAGCTTTTGAAAAACTGTTTTTT. This sequence encodes CASREAFEKLFF.